This is a list of T cell receptor beta chains from one sample in a study of T cell responses to AZD1222 COVID-19 vaccine. Assay used: immunoSEQ multiplex PCR; TCRdb lists only in-frame clones, some missing. In the table there are under 150,000 clones, around 93% of which are singletons. The specimen comprised peripheral blood, sampled 28 days after the second AZD1222 dose. The receptors derive from an adult who received the AZD1222 COVID-19 vaccine. CDR3s include the opening cysteine and the closing phenylalanine or tryptophan. The D gene is left open where the match is weak. Only some rows state a clone size, as once, few, many or a class for expanded clones.

V gene,J gene,clone size,D gene,CDR3 DNA,CDR3 protein
TRBV5-1,TRBJ2-5,.,.,TGCGCCAGCAGCGGGGGATCTCATCTGGGGGAGACCCAGTACTTC,CASSGGSHLGETQYF
TRBV19,TRBJ1-2,.,.,TGTGCCAGTAGTACCGAGTATGACGGCTACACCTTC,CASSTEYDGYTF
TRBV4-1,TRBJ2-5,.,TRBD1,TGCGCCAGCAGCCCCAACGACAGGGTGGAGACCCAGTACTTC,CASSPNDRVETQYF
TRBV6-5,TRBJ2-7,.,.,TGTGCCAGCGAGGGGAATGACTACGAGCAGTACTTC,CASEGNDYEQYF
TRBV29-1,TRBJ2-5,.,TRBD2,TGCAGCGTTGCTTCGGGGGGGCAAGAGACCCAGTACTTC,CSVASGGQETQYF
TRBV6-2/TRBV6-3,TRBJ1-2,.,.,TGTGCCAGCAGTTCTCGTCCCGGGACCAGCTATGGCTACACCTTC,CASSSRPGTSYGYTF
TRBV30,TRBJ2-1,.,.,TGTGCCTGGAGTGGAGGACCGTACAATGAGCAGTTCTTC,CAWSGGPYNEQFF
TRBV27,TRBJ2-2,.,.,TGTGCCAGCAGTCCTAGATCCGGGGAGCTGTTTTTT,CASSPRSGELFF
TRBV7-8,TRBJ2-3,.,TRBD2,TGTGCCAGCAGCTCTCGGACTAGCGTAAGCACGTATACGCAGTATTTT,CASSSRTSVSTYTQYF
TRBV9,TRBJ2-5,once,.,TGTGCCAGCAGCGTATCATCAGGGGTTGGGGGAGAGACCCAGTACTTC,CASSVSSGVGGETQYF
TRBV9,TRBJ2-1,.,.,TGTGCCAGCAGCCTAGGGGGTACTGAGCAGTTCTTC,CASSLGGTEQFF
TRBV2,TRBJ1-1,.,.,TGTGCCAGCACTCAGGATCGGAACACTGAAGCTTTCTTT,CASTQDRNTEAFF
TRBV4-2,TRBJ2-3,.,.,TGTGCCAGCAGCCAAGTACGGGCCTCCTTGGACGATACGCAGTATTTT,CASSQVRASLDDTQYF
TRBV5-1,TRBJ1-4,few,.,TGCGCCAGCAGCCCCGGACAACATAATGAAAAACTGTTTTTT,CASSPGQHNEKLFF
TRBV29-1,TRBJ2-5,.,.,TGCAGCGTTCTCCCCTTCGAAGACGAGACCCAGTACTTC,CSVLPFEDETQYF
TRBV27,TRBJ1-6,.,TRBD1,TGTGCCAGCAGTGGAGGACAGGTTAGATTCTATAATTCACCCCTCCACTTT,CASSGGQVRFYNSPLHF
TRBV7-2,TRBJ2-5,.,.,TGTGCCAGCAGCCCCGGGACGCCCTTAGAGACCCAGTACTTC,CASSPGTPLETQYF
TRBV28,TRBJ1-5,few,.,TGTGCCAGCAGATTGGGGGGCAGCCCCCAGCATTTT,CASRLGGSPQHF
TRBV19,TRBJ2-1,.,.,TGTGCCAGTAGTATGCTCGGGGTTTCCTACAATGAGCAGTTCTTC,CASSMLGVSYNEQFF
TRBV28,TRBJ1-5,.,.,TGTGCCAGCAGTCCACAGGGAAGCAATCAGCCCCAGCATTTT,CASSPQGSNQPQHF
TRBV7-9,TRBJ1-1,.,.,TGTGCCAGCAGCTTAATGTTGAACACTGAAGCTTTCTTT,CASSLMLNTEAFF
TRBV28,TRBJ2-1,.,TRBD2,TGTGCCAGCAGTGCGGGACTAGCGGGAAACAATGAGCAGTTCTTC,CASSAGLAGNNEQFF
TRBV5-1,TRBJ1-1,.,.,TGCGCCAGCAGCCCAGGGTGGACTGAAGCTTTCTTT,CASSPGWTEAFF
TRBV5-6,TRBJ1-1,.,.,TGTGCCAGCAGCCCGCTCGGGGGAAACACTGAAGCTTTCTTT,CASSPLGGNTEAFF